This T cell receptor (beta chain) was recorded in a study of graft-versus-host responses after intestinal transplantation. For the study at large: All of the recipients had induction that used anti-thymocyte globulin, then tacrolimus and steroids for two to three years.

Method: immunoSEQ multiplex PCR; TCRdb's copy keeps in-frame clones and lacks some. The sample includes tens of thousands of clones, roughly 95% of them seen just once. The CDR3 loop spans 11 amino acids. V lost 4 bases and J 5 bases, leaving 6 bases between the germline ends. Germline-derived CDR1 and CDR2 are SGHAT and FQNNGV. Notes on this clone: Its cognate antigen is unknown.

Here the sequenced sample was unstimulated CD8+ T cells sorted from spleen or lymph node cells, taken before transplant. This sequence was found in a human donor who was the organ donor for an intestinal transplant. The gene calls are TRBV11-2 and TRBJ2-7; unclear D gene. The DNA of the CDR3 is TGTGCCAGCAGCTACGGGCACGAGCAGTACTTC. Protein: CASSYGHEQYF.